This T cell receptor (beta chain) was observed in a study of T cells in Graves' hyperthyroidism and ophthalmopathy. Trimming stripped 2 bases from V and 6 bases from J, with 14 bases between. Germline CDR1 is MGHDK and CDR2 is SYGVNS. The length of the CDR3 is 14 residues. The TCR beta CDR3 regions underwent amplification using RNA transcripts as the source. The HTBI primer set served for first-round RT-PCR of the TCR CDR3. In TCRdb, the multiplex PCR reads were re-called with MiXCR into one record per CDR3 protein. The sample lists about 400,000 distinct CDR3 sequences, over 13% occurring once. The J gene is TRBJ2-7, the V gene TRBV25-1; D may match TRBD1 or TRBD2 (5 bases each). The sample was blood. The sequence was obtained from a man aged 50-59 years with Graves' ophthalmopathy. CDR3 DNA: TGTGCCAGCAGTGAAAGGCTAGAGGGACGCGAGCAGTACTTC. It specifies CASSERLEGREQYF.